Following are 21 T cell receptor beta chains from one sample sequenced in a study of early stage breast cancer tumors. Sequenced by immunoSEQ multiplex PCR; TCRdb stores in-frame clones only, minus some. The sample contains fewer than 50,000 clones, around 73% of which appear only once. Sequencing used blood. The receptor set was obtained from a person aged 50-59 years with breast cancer.

This clone has only a few counts. The genes are TRBV2 and TRBJ2-3; TRBD2 matches at 7 bases. V was pared by 7 bases and J by 2 bases, with 9 bases of the junction left unmatched. The CDR3 is 15 amino acids. Germline V lookup: CDR1 SNHLY, CDR2 FYNNEI. For the CDR3, the DNA is TGTGCCAGCACGATGGGGGGGGAAGCCACAGATACGCAGTATTTT. Amino acids: CASTMGGEATDTQYF.

The chain carries TRBV19 and TRBJ2-2; weak D call: TRBD2 (6 bases). The CDR3 covers 15 residues. Looked up from germline, CDR1 is LNHDA and CDR2 is SQIVND (reference sequence). V lost 5 bases to trimming and J lost 6 bases, with 16 bases between them. The CDR3 DNA is TGTGCCAGTAGTTCGGGACTCCTAGATGCCGGGGAGCTGTTTTTT. It translates to CASSSGLLDAGELFF.

This chain uses TRBV19 with TRBJ1-5, with a tentative D call TRBD1 (5 bases). The CDR3 is 14 amino acids. V lost 3 bases and J 2 bases, leaving 8 bases between the germline ends. Germline V gene sequence: CDR1 LNHDA, CDR2 SQIVND (reference sequence). DNA of the CDR3: TGTGCCAGTAGTATCTGGGGGGGCAATCAGCCCCAGCATTTT. It specifies CASSIWGGNQPQHF. Full variable domain (outside the CDR3, taken from reference TRBV19 and TRBJ1-5): DGGITQSPKYLFRKEGQNVTLSCEQNLNHDAMYWYRQDPGQGLRLIYYSQIVNDFQKGDIAEGYSVSREKKESFPLTVTSAQKNPTAFYLCASSIWGGNQPQHFGDGTRLSIL.

The chain joins TRBV27 to TRBJ2-2; 8 bases are shared with TRBD2. The CDR3 totals 16 residues. Trimming at V came to 7 bases and at J to 3 bases, leaving 10 bases not matched to a gene. The germline CDR1 and CDR2 sequences are MNHEY and SMNVEV (reference sequence). CDR3 bases: TGTGCCAGCAAGATTGGCGGGGGGAAAGACACCGGGGAGCTGTTTTTT. Its translation is CASKIGGGKDTGELFF.

Written as DNA, the CDR3 is TGTGCCAGTAGTCGAGGACAGATCAATCAGCCCCAGCATTTT. It specifies CASSRGQINQPQHF. This rearrangement joins TRBV19 to TRBJ1-5; tentatively, D is TRBD1 (6 bases). Per germline, CDR1 LNHDA and CDR2 SQIVND (reference sequence). This CDR3 is 14 amino acids long. Trimming took 5 bases from V and 3 from J, leaving 11 bases between them.

V is TRBV5-1 and J is TRBJ2-3; 14 nucleotides align to TRBD2. The junction had 5 bases not matched to a gene; V was cut back by 3 bases and J by 5 bases. The CDR3 is made up of 16 amino acids. CDR1 SGHRS and CDR2 YFSETQ come from the germline V gene. The CDR3 reads CASSYMTSGRGDTQYF. The CDR3 bases are TGCGCCAGCAGCTACATGACTAGCGGGAGGGGAGATACGCAGTATTTT.

The chain joins TRBV6-5 to TRBJ2-2; 8 bases match TRBD2. Germline CDR1 MNHEY, CDR2 SVGAGI. This CDR3 contains 14 residues. V was clipped by 2 bases and J by 9 bases; unmatched bases: 5. CDR3 sequence: CASSYRGGSRELFF. In DNA, the CDR3 is TGTGCCAGCAGTTACCGGGGGGGATCGCGGGAGCTGTTTTTT.

The V and J genes are TRBV6-5 and TRBJ2-1; D might be TRBD1 (6 bases). This CDR3 spans 15 amino acids. Germline values: CDR1 MNHEY, CDR2 SVGAGI. Trimming stripped 4 bases from V and 0 bases from J, with 10 bases between. DNA of the CDR3: TGTGCCAGCAGTTCAAGACAGGTCTCCTACAATGAGCAGTTCTTC. Amino acid sequence: CASSSRQVSYNEQFF.

J is TRBJ2-7 and V is TRBV28; no firm D call. This CDR3 comprises 11 residues. Trimming shortened V by 6 bases and J by 3 bases, and 6 bases separated the two germline ends. Germline CDR1 and CDR2: MDHEN and SYDVKM. The CDR3 protein is CASSYLYEQYF. The CDR3 region has the DNA TGTGCCAGCAGCTATCTCTACGAGCAGTACTTC.

The CDR3: CASSQVVSGGTDTQYF. As DNA, the CDR3 is TGCGCCAGCAGCCAAGTTGTTAGCGGGGGGACAGATACGCAGTATTTT. The chain carries TRBV4-3 and TRBJ2-3, with 10 positions matching TRBD2. The length of the CDR3 is 16 residues. The germline V gene encodes CDR1 LGHNA and CDR2 YSLEER. Trimming took 1 base from V and 3 from J; bases not matched to a gene: 4.

This clone has just a few counts. Here the CDR3 reads CASSRGQGWDEQYV. CDR3 bases: TGCGCCAGCAGCAGGGGACAGGGGTGGGACGAGCAGTACGTC. This rearrangement joins TRBV5-1 to TRBJ2-7; 10 nucleotides match TRBD1. The CDR3 covers 14 residues. V was clipped by 4 bases and J by 5 bases; unmatched bases: 6. Per germline, CDR1 SGHRS and CDR2 YFSETQ.

The chain links TRBV19 to TRBJ1-5; no firm D call. V lost 10 bases, J lost 0 bases, and 13 bases lay in between. CDR3 size: 14 residues. Germline-derived CDR1 and CDR2 are LNHDA and SQIVND (reference sequence). DNA of the CDR3: TGTGCCACTATCTCTCCCAATAGCAATCAGCCCCAGCATTTT. Translation gives CATISPNSNQPQHF.

The genes are TRBV7-2 and TRBJ2-6, with D maybe TRBD1 (5 bases). The length of the CDR3 is 18 residues. Per germline, CDR1 SGHTA and CDR2 FQGNSA. V lost 8 bases, J lost 6 bases, and 26 bases lay in between. As DNA, the CDR3 is TGTGCCAGCCGATCCGGCCTTGGAAACTCTGGGGCGGCCAACGTCCTGACTTTC. This encodes CASRSGLGNSGAANVLTF.

This clone was detected once. This chain joins TRBV7-2 and TRBJ2-5; D perhaps matches TRBD2 (7 bases). Per germline, CDR1 SGHTA and CDR2 FQGNSA. Deletions cut 5 bases from V and 5 bases from J, with 15 bases between. The CDR3 runs to 14 residues. The CDR3 DNA reads TGTGCCAGCAGCCCCCGGGGGGCCGGGGAGACCCAGTACTTC. Protein: CASSPRGAGETQYF.

This clone was observed a few times. The chain recombines TRBV5-1 with TRBJ2-3; 7 nucleotides match TRBD2. The germline V gene has CDR1 SGHRS and CDR2 YFSETQ. V shed 2 bases and J 3 bases; nucleotides not matched to a gene: 6. This CDR3 has 15 residues. The CDR3 region is CASSFAGVGTDTQYF. The CDR3 region has the DNA TGCGCCAGCAGCTTCGCGGGGGTCGGGACAGATACGCAGTATTTT.

The chain is built from TRBV6-5 and TRBJ2-3; TRBD2 aligns across 7 bases. Germline V gene data show CDR1 as MNHEY and CDR2 as SVGAGI. V was pared by 0 bases and J by 1 base, with 4 bases of the junction left unmatched. This CDR3 is built from 16 residues. DNA of the CDR3: TGTGCCAGCAGTTACTCACCCAGCGGGGGCACAGATACGCAGTATTTT. This gives the protein CASSYSPSGGTDTQYF.

The CDR3 sequence: CASSSTGTSYNEQFF. For the CDR3, the DNA is TGTGCCAGCAGCTCGACCGGGACTAGCTACAATGAGCAGTTCTTC. The chain couples TRBV11-3 to TRBJ2-1, with 8 bases that match TRBD2. With V trimmed by 4 bases and J by 3 bases, 5 bases remained unmatched. Germline assignment: CDR1 SGHNT and CDR2 YENEEA. This CDR3 has 15 amino acids.

The V gene is TRBV6-1, the J gene TRBJ2-5; the match to TRBD1 covers 7 bases. The germline V gene encodes CDR1 MNHNS and CDR2 SASEGT. This CDR3 is built from 14 residues. V dropped 7 bases and J dropped 3; count of bases not matched to a gene: 8. CDR3 in amino acids: CASISRGFEETQYF. The CDR3 nucleotides read TGTGCCAGCATTAGCAGGGGGTTCGAAGAGACCCAGTACTTC.

The J gene is TRBJ1-2, the V gene TRBV13; 12 nucleotides line up with TRBD1. CDR1 is PRHDT, CDR2 FYEKMQ, per germline (reference sequence). V was pared by 4 bases and J by 8 bases, with 8 bases of the junction left unmatched. This CDR3 contains 15 residues. In nucleotides, the CDR3 is TGTGCCAGCAGCTCCCGGGACAGGGGGCTAAGAGGCTACACCTTC. Residues: CASSSRDRGLRGYTF.

V and J are TRBV10-2 and TRBJ2-7; 9 bases map to TRBD1. The CDR3 length is 14 residues. With V trimmed by 6 bases and J by 6 bases, 9 bases remained unmatched. Germline V gives CDR1 WSHSY, CDR2 SAAADI. The DNA for the CDR3 is TGCGCCAGCAGGGCCGAACAGGGGGCCTTCGAGCAGTACTTC. This sequence encodes CASRAEQGAFEQYF.

V usage is TRBV5-1 and J usage is TRBJ2-7, with 11 bases identical to TRBD2. The CDR3 runs 15 residues. Unmatched junction bases numbered 4, after V lost 3 bases and J lost 2 bases. Per germline, CDR1 SGHRS and CDR2 YFSETQ. CDR3 nucleotide sequence: TGCGCCAGCAGCTCTCTAGCGGGGGGCACCTACGAGCAGTACTTC. It encodes CASSSLAGGTYEQYF.